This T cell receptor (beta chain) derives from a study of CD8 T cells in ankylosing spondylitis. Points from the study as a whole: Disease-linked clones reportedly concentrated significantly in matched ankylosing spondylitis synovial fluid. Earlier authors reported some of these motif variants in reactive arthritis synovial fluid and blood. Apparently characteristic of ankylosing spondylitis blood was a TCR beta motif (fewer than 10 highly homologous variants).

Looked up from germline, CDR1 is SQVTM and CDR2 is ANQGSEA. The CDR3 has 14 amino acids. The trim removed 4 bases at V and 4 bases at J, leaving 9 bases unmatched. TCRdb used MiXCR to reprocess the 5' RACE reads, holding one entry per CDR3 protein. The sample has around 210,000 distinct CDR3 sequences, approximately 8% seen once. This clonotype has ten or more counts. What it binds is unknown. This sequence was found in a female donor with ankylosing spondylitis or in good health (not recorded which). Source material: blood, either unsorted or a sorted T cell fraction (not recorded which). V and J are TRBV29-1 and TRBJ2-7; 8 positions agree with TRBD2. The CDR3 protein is CSVVTSGSQYEQYF. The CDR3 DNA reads TGCAGCGTTGTAACCAGCGGGAGCCAATACGAGCAGTACTTC.